This record concerns one T cell receptor (beta chain) sequence. Combining a sample-barcoded 5' primer with a J-beta primer mix, a second PCR ran for 7 to 11 cycles. CDR3-containing paired-end reads numbering at least 2.5 million came from each sample. TCRdb reanalysed the 5' RACE reads using MiXCR and keeps one entry per CDR3 protein. In the table there are 1.8 million or so distinct CDR3 sequences, 30% to 40% of which are singletons. This specimen comes from a study of blood T cells in healthy people across ages. Trimming shortened V by 4 bases and J by 7 bases, and 11 bases separated the two germline ends. This CDR3 is built from 13 residues. CDR1 and CDR2 (germline): DFQATT, SNEGSKA (reference sequence).

The rearrangement joins TRBV20-1 to TRBJ1-6; D is unclear. The TCR comes from a human donor in good health. Sequencing was done on a sample of blood. The CDR3 sequence is CSAKTTINSPLHF. Here the CDR3 DNA reads TGCAGTGCTAAGACGACCATCAATTCACCCCTCCACTTT.